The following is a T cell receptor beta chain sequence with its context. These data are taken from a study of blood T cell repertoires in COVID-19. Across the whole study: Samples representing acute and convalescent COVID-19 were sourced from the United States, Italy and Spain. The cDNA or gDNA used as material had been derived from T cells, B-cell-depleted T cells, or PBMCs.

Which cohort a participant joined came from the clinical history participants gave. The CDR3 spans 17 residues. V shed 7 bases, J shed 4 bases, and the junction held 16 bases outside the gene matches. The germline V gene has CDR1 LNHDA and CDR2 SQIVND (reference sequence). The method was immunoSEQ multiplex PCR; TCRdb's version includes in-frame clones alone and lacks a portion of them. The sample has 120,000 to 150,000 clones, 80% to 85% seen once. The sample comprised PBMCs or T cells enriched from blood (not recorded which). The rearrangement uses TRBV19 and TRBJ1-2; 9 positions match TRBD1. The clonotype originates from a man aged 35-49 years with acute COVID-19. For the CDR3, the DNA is TGTGCCAGTACCTACCGAGGGACAGGGAGACTAGGCTATGGCTACACCTTC. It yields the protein CASTYRGTGRLGYGYTF.